The source of this TCR beta chain is a study of blood T cell repertoires in COVID-19. Study-level information: Some COVID-19 samples were acute and others convalescent; all came from the United States, Italy and Spain. The analysed material was cDNA or gDNA that came from T cells, B-cell-depleted T cells, or PBMCs.

In the source study's methods: For nucleated cells, counts were estimated from reference gene primer amplification. Sequencing was performed with immunoSEQ multiplex PCR; in TCRdb, only in-frame clones are kept and a portion is missing. Clone size and V and J calls were adopted from that table, with D and trimming inferred from the DNA. The sample holds around 100,000 clones; around 86% are singletons and the top ten take around 4.5%. Germline V CDR1 and CDR2: MNHEY, SMNVEV (reference sequence). Trimming removed 5 bases at V and 7 bases at J, with 14 bases between. The length of the CDR3 is 13 residues.

The rearrangement uses TRBV27 and TRBJ1-1; D is possibly TRBD1 (6 bases). Sequenced input: peripheral blood. The clonotype comes from a woman aged 80 or older with acute or convalescent COVID-19. This chain's CDR3 is CASSVIQGGEAFF. The CDR3 region has the DNA TGTGCCAGCAGTGTGATACAGGGCGGTGAAGCTTTCTTT.